This entry is about one TCR beta chain. The antigen is not known. CDR1 is SGHAT and CDR2 is FQNNGV in the germline V gene. This CDR3 contains 15 residues. The V gene end was trimmed by 4 bases and the J gene end by 7 bases; junction bases not matched to a gene: 11. The data were obtained in a study of PD-1 blockade in classical Hodgkin lymphoma. The study's findings and limits: Baseline diversity was lower in partial responders and progressors than complete responders. Whereas CD4+ TCR diversity had risen significantly by C4D1, CD8+ TCR diversity had not.

Measured with immunoSEQ multiplex PCR; TCRdb has only the in-frame clones, and not every one. Of approximately 110,000 clones listed, about 92% were seen once; the top ten hold around 19%. Time point denoted: cycle 4 day 1 (C4D1), after more than five weeks of nivolumab. Every patient relapsed after autologous stem cell transplantation, and brentuximab vedotin exposure varied. The rearrangement joins TRBV11-2 to TRBJ2-7; 9 positions match TRBD2. This specimen was peripheral blood mononuclear cells (PBMCs), taken before the fourth cycle of nivolumab. The source is a human donor with classical Hodgkin lymphoma. CDR3 sequence reads: CASSSLPGLAGEQYF. As DNA, the CDR3 is TGTGCCAGCAGCTCCCTCCCGGGACTAGCTGGTGAGCAGTACTTC.